In this sample, the clone carrying this T cell receptor beta chain turned up a few times. Its cognate antigen is unknown. TCRdb re-called the reads with MiXCR, one entry per CDR3 protein. The sample consists of around 140,000 distinct CDR3 sequences, over 30% of them appearing once. This sample was included in a study of T cell repertoires in cytomegalovirus infection. Study-level background: Use of recently identified HLA-C-restricted and well-studied HLA-B-restricted CMV epitopes was part of the study. From public TCR beta signatures came an indication of both CMV infection and matching HLA type. The study's findings and limits: CMV-specific HLA-C-restricted TCR beta clonotypes dominated the ex vivo response.

Trimming left V 6 bases short and J 8 bases short, with 20 bases between. The CDR3 extends over 15 amino acids. This clonotype was obtained from a human donor in good health (CMV status not recorded). Some clones in this sample may be carry-over from other donors' samples. The chain is built from TRBV12-3 or TRBV12-4 and TRBJ2-1; D is perhaps TRBD2 (7 bases). The sample consisted of CD8+ T cells from cultured PBMCs, taken from culture after CMV antigen stimulation. The CDR3 here is CASRVTGGGADEQFF. The CDR3, as DNA: TGTGCCAGCAGGGTGACTGGTGGGGGGGCCGATGAGCAGTTCTTC.